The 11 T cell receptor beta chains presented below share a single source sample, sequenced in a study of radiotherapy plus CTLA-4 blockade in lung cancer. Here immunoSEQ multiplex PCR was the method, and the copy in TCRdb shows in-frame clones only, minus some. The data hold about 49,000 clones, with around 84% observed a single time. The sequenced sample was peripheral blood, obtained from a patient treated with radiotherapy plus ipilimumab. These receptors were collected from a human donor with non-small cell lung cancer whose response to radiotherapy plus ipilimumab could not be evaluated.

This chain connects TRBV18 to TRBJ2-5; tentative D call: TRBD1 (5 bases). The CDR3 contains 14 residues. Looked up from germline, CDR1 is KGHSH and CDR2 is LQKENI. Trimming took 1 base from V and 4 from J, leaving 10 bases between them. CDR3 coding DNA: TGTGCCAGCTCACCACAGGGGAAGGGAGAGACCCAGTACTTC. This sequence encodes CASSPQGKGETQYF.

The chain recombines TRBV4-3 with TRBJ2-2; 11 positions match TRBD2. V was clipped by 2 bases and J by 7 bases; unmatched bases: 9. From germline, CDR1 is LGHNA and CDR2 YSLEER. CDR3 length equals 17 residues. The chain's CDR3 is CASSQPGLAGVGGELFF. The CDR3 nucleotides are TGCGCCAGCAGCCAACCCGGACTAGCGGGTGTGGGCGGGGAGCTGTTTTTT.

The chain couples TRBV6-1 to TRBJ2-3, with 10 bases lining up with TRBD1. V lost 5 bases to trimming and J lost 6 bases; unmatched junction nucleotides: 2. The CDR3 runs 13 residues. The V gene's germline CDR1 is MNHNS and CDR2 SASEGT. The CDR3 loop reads CASSRDRGDTQYF. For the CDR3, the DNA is TGTGCCAGCAGTAGGGACAGGGGCGATACGCAGTATTTT.

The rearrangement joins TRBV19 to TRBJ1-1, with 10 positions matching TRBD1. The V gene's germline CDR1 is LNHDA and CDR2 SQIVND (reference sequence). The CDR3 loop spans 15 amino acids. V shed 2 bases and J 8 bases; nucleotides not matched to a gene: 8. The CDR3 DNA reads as TGTGCCAGTAGTATATCGGGACAGGGGACCGGGGAAGCTTTCTTT. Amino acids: CASSISGQGTGEAFF.

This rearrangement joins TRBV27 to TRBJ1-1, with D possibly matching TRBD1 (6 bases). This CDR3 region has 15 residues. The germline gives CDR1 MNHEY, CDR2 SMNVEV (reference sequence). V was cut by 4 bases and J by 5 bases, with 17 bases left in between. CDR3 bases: TGTGCCAGCAGTTACGGGCAGGGGTTATGGACTGAAGCTTTCTTT. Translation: CASSYGQGLWTEAFF.

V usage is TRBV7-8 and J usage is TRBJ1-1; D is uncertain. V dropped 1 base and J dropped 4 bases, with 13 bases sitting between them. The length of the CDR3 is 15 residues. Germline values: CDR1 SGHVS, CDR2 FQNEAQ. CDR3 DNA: TGTGCCAGCAGCTTAGGAAAAGAGGGAGGCACTGAAGCTTTCTTT. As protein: CASSLGKEGGTEAFF.

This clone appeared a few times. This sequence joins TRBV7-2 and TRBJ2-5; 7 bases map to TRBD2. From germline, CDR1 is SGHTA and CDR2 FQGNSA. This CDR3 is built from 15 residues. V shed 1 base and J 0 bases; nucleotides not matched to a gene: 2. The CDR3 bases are TGTGCCAGCAGCTTAGGTAGCGGGTACCAAGAGACCCAGTACTTC. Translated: CASSLGSGYQETQYF.

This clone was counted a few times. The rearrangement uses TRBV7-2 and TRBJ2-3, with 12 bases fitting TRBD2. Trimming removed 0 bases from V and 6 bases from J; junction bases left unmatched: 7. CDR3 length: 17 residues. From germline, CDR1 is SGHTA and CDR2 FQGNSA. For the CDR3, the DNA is TGTGCCAGCAGCTTAGCGAAGACTAGCGGGAGTCGCGATACGCAGTATTTT. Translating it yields CASSLAKTSGSRDTQYF.

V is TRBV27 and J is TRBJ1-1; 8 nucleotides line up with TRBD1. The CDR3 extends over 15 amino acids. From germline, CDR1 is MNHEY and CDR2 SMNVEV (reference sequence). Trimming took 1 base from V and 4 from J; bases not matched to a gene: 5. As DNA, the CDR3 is TGTGCCAGCAGTTTATGGACAGGGCGGATCACTGAAGCTTTCTTT. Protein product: CASSLWTGRITEAFF.

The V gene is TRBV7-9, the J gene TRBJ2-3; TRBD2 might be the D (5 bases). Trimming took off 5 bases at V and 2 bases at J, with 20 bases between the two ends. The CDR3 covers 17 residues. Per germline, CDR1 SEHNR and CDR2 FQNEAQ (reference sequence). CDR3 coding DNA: TGTGCCAGCAGCCCCCAGGAGGTTAGCGTGGACACAGATACGCAGTATTTT. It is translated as CASSPQEVSVDTDTQYF.

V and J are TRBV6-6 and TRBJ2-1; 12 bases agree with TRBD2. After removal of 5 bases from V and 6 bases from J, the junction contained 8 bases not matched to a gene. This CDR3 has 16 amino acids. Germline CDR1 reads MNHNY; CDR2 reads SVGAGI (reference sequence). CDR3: CASSSPGTSGSNEQFF. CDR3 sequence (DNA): TGTGCCAGCAGTAGCCCGGGGACTAGCGGGTCCAATGAGCAGTTCTTC.